The 11 T cell receptor beta chains presented below share a single source sample, sequenced in a study of blood T cell repertoires in COVID-19 (TCRdb year 2020). The receptor library was made with the immunoSEQ multiplex PCR assay. Imported from immuneACCESS, the table was reduced by TCRdb to in-frame sequences with V and J called. These copies leave out some clones; in studies compared against another copy, an unresolved V gene accounts for under half, and the cause of the remainder is not known. The sample table holds over 100,000 clones, of which about 89% were seen once. The biggest ten clones account for around 4.2% of the sample. Sequenced input: peripheral blood. These TCRs come from a man between 60 and 70 years old with COVID-19, enrolled during active disease.

This clone was detected only a few times. V and J are TRBV11-2 and TRBJ2-5; perhaps TRBD1 as D (5 bases). The CDR3 loop spans 15 amino acids. The V end lost 1 base, the J end lost 1 base, and 10 bases lay between the germline ends. Germline values: CDR1 SGHAT, CDR2 FQNNGV. The CDR3 here is CASSLVRGIQETQYF. CDR3 DNA: TGTGCCAGCAGCTTAGTTAGGGGAATCCAAGAGACCCAGTACTTC.

The DNA for the CDR3 is TGTGCCAGCAGCCGGAGCGGGGTGAATGAGCAGTTCTTC. Residues: CASSRSGVNEQFF. The V call is TRBV6-5, the J call TRBJ2-1; TRBD2 matches at 7 bases. CDR3 length: 13 residues. Looked up from germline, CDR1 is MNHEY and CDR2 is SVGAGI. V gave up 6 bases and J gave up 7 bases; unmatched junction bases: 6.

This chain's CDR3 is CASSQPSQDRANDGYTF. CDR3 coding DNA: TGTGCCAGCAGCCAACCTTCTCAGGACAGGGCCAACGATGGCTACACCTTC. The chain employs TRBV4-2 and TRBJ1-2, with TRBD1 matching over 8 bases. The germline CDR1 and CDR2 sequences are LGHNA and YNFKEQ. V lost 2 bases to trimming and J lost 6 bases; unmatched junction nucleotides: 14. CDR3 length equals 17 residues.

The chain employs TRBV6-6 and TRBJ1-2, with a tentative D call TRBD1 (6 bases). The germline V and J ends were trimmed by 2 bases and 2 bases, with 12 bases remaining between them. The CDR3 has 15 amino acids. Germline V gene data show CDR1 as MNHNY and CDR2 as SVGAGI (reference sequence). The CDR3: CASSYPGDRNYGYTF. CDR3 coding DNA: TGTGCCAGCAGTTACCCCGGCGACAGGAACTATGGCTACACCTTC.

The rearrangement links TRBV7-2 to TRBJ1-5; weak D call: TRBD1 (6 bases). In germline, CDR1 is SGHTA, CDR2 FQGNSA. V was cut by 2 bases and J by 3 bases, with 14 bases left in between. The CDR3 has 16 amino acids. In nucleotides, the CDR3 is TGTGCCAGCAGCTTATTTGGGGCAGGGGCCAATCAGCCCCAGCATTTT. It translates to CASSLFGAGANQPQHF.

This chain links TRBV19 with TRBJ1-1; 9 bases map to TRBD1. From germline, CDR1 is LNHDA and CDR2 SQIVND (reference sequence). The CDR3 contains 16 residues. V shed 4 bases and J 8 bases; nucleotides not matched to a gene: 14. CDR3: CASSSSPGQGSTEAFF. In DNA, the CDR3 is TGTGCCAGTAGTAGTTCTCCGGGACAGGGAAGCACCGAAGCTTTCTTT.

The chain joins TRBV13 to TRBJ1-1; D ambiguous. Per the germline V gene, CDR1 is PRHDT and CDR2 is FYEKMQ (reference sequence). V was clipped by 1 base and J by 0 bases, with 15 bases between them. This CDR3 is built from 17 residues. The CDR3 loop reads CASSLASVVSMNTEAFF. In DNA form, the CDR3 reads TGTGCCAGCAGCTTAGCCTCGGTAGTCTCGATGAACACTGAAGCTTTCTTT.

This chain connects TRBV5-5 to TRBJ2-1; 8 bases map to TRBD2. J was trimmed by 5 bases and V by 4 bases; bases with no gene match: 8. This CDR3 is 15 amino acids long. From germline, CDR1 is SGHKS and CDR2 YYEKEE (reference sequence). CDR3 nucleotide sequence: TGTGCCAGCAGCCCAAGCGGGGGAGCGAACAATGAGCAGTTCTTC. It encodes CASSPSGGANNEQFF.

The V and J genes are TRBV5-1 and TRBJ2-1, with TRBD1 matching 7 bases. Unmatched junction bases numbered 10, after V lost 4 bases and J lost 6 bases. The germline V gene has CDR1 SGHRS and CDR2 YFSETQ. The CDR3 covers 15 residues. CDR3 in amino acids: CASSPGTALVNEQFF. The CDR3 nucleotides read TGCGCCAGCAGCCCCGGGACAGCACTGGTCAATGAGCAGTTCTTC.

The J gene is TRBJ2-5, the V gene TRBV11-2, with TRBD2 identical over 9 bases. Germline values: CDR1 SGHAT, CDR2 FQNNGV. The CDR3 is 12 residues long. The trim removed 5 bases at V and 10 bases at J, leaving 5 bases unmatched. The CDR3 protein is CASSPAGGIQYF. Here the CDR3 DNA reads TGTGCCAGCAGCCCGGCGGGGGGGATCCAGTACTTC.

The chain carries TRBV24-1 and TRBJ1-5; tentative D call: TRBD1 (5 bases). Trimming pared 5 bases from V and 4 bases from J, leaving 8 bases between. Germline-derived CDR1 and CDR2 are KGHDR and SFDVKD. There are 13 residues in the CDR3. The CDR3 spells CATSARENQPQHF. In DNA, the CDR3 is TGTGCCACCAGTGCCAGGGAAAATCAGCCCCAGCATTTT.